This paragraph covers one T cell receptor beta chain sequence. Antigen: not known. Germline V lookup: CDR1 SGHTA, CDR2 FQGNSA. The CDR3 extends over 15 amino acids. Germline trimming cut 5 bases from V and 9 bases from J; bases unmatched to any gene: 13. This sample was included in a study of blood T cells in healthy people across ages. General study results and limits: The study found TCR beta diversity correlated strongly with naive T cell percentage. As age increased, TCR beta diversity per million T cells fell in a roughly linear fashion. Whereas aged donors had fewer naive CD4+ cells, long-lived donors had more of them and higher diversity.

Primed by a sample-barcoded 5' primer and a J-beta primer mix, a second PCR proceeded for 7 to 11 cycles. MiXCR, applied by TCRdb to the 5' RACE reads, yields one record per CDR3 protein. The sample lists 1.5 million to 2 million distinct CDR3 sequences; approximately 28% were seen once. Peripheral blood from each donor was collected in a volume of roughly 9.8 milliliters. This clonotype originated in a woman in her 30s in good health. The chain links TRBV7-2 to TRBJ2-1, with TRBD2 identical over 7 bases. What was sequenced was blood. The CDR3 loop reads CASSVFQRELGEQFF. The CDR3 coding sequence is TGTGCCAGCAGCGTATTTCAGCGGGAATTGGGTGAGCAGTTCTTC.